The TCR beta chain described here comes from a study of graft-versus-host responses after intestinal transplantation. At the level of the study: Multivisceral, liver-intestinal, or isolated intestinal grafts were transplanted into recipients.

V was pared by 0 bases and J by 4 bases, with 10 bases between. This CDR3 is built from 14 residues. The germline V gene encodes CDR1 SGDLS and CDR2 YYNGEE. Whole-study findings and limits: Allografts of patients with graft-donor T cell macrochimerism showed high graft-versus-host to host-versus-graft clone ratios. The marrow of recipients harbored GvH clones, and ileum or blood showed some of them first. Peak circulating GvH clone levels tracked with early post-transplant HvG declines.

A word on this clone: Its specificity is unknown.

The protocol was immunoSEQ multiplex PCR, while the TCRdb copy is restricted to in-frame clones and leaves out a portion. The sample includes roughly 45,000 clones, approximately 94% seen only once; the top ten take about 1.6%. This TCR derives from a human patient who received an intestinal transplant, so some T cells may come from the graft donor. The chain is built from TRBV9 and TRBJ1-2; D gene ambiguous. Sample: PBMCs, taken about 11 months after intestinal transplant. CDR3 nucleotides: TGTGCCAGCAGCGTAGACGGAACGTTCTATGGCTACACCTTC. Translated: CASSVDGTFYGYTF.